Listed here are 24 T cell receptor beta chains from one sample, sequenced in a study of cytotoxic CD8 clonotypes in ibrutinib-treated CLL (dated by TCRdb to 2020 to 2022). The library was generated by the immunoSEQ multiplex PCR assay. TCRdb obtained this table from immuneACCESS and retained in-frame rearrangements with V and J assigned. These tables miss some clones; where compared with another copy, unresolved V genes account for less than half of the shortfall, and the remainder is unexplained. A total of nearly 300,000 clones appear in this sample, around 77% of them only once. Roughly 6% of the sample is held by the ten biggest clonotypes. Reading the label with the study, this specimen's time point is: progressive disease on ibrutinib. The sequencing here drew on PBMCs, taken at disease progression, from a patient treated with ibrutinib. These receptors all come from a human donor with chronic lymphocytic leukemia.

The V gene is TRBV7-9, the J gene TRBJ2-5; 7 nucleotides line up with TRBD1. In germline, CDR1 is SEHNR, CDR2 FQNEAQ (reference sequence). J gave up 4 bases and V 5 bases, and 13 bases lay outside the gene matches. CDR3 length: 16 residues. In nucleotides, the CDR3 is TGTGCCAGCAGCGACAGTCGCCAGGGGGAAGGAGAGACCCAGTACTTC. Translating it yields CASSDSRQGEGETQYF. The full variable domain, its missing parts supplied by reference TRBV7-9 and TRBJ2-5, is DTGVSQNPRHKITKRGQNVTFRCDPISEHNRLYWYRQTLGQGPEFLTYFQNEAQLEKSRLLSDRFSAERPKGSFSTLEIQRTEQGDSAMYLCASSDSRQGEGETQYFGPGTRLLVL.

The V gene is TRBV27, the J gene TRBJ2-1, with 9 bases fitting TRBD1. The germline CDR1 and CDR2 sequences are MNHEY and SMNVEV (reference sequence). V trimming: 5 bases; J trimming: 1 base; junction bases outside the gene matches: 6. This CDR3 contains 16 residues. CDR3 residues: CASSPKQGASYNEQFF. DNA for the CDR3: TGTGCCAGCAGTCCCAAACAGGGGGCTTCCTACAATGAGCAGTTCTTC.

The chain has TRBV28 and TRBJ1-1; D is ambiguous. V was pared by 3 bases and J by 7 bases, with 6 bases between. The germline CDR1 and CDR2 sequences are MDHEN and SYDVKM. The CDR3 extends over 11 amino acids. The CDR3 sequence: CASSFFSEAFF. The CDR3, as DNA: TGTGCCAGCAGTTTTTTCAGTGAAGCTTTCTTT.

V gene TRBV6-5 combines with J gene TRBJ2-7; D not certain. CDR1 MNHEY and CDR2 SVGAGI come from the germline V gene. Trimming took off 0 bases at V and 4 bases at J, with 4 bases between the two ends. There are 12 residues in the CDR3. DNA for the CDR3: TGTGCCAGCAGTTACTCGGCGTACGAGCAGTACTTC. Its protein product is CASSYSAYEQYF.

The chain joins TRBV11-2 to TRBJ1-2, with D uncertain. V was pared by 0 bases and J by 4 bases, with 9 bases between. The germline V gene encodes CDR1 SGHAT and CDR2 FQNNGV. The CDR3 is 14 amino acids. CDR3 in DNA: TGTGCCAGCAGCTTAGAGAGGGCCGGCTATGGCTACACCTTC. Its translation: CASSLERAGYGYTF.

The chain carries TRBV4-2 and TRBJ2-7, with 8 bases that match TRBD2. V shed 1 base, J shed 5 bases, and the junction held 4 bases outside the gene matches. This CDR3 spans 14 amino acids. CDR1 is LGHNA and CDR2 is YNFKEQ in the germline V gene. The DNA of the CDR3 is TGTGCCAGCAGCCAAGCGGGGGGGCCTCACGAGCAGTACTTC. Its translation: CASSQAGGPHEQYF.

Only a few counts were recorded for this clone. Other DNA sequences in this specimen translate into the identical CDR3. The chain recombines TRBV5-6 with TRBJ2-3, with D hard to call. The germline V and J ends were trimmed by 4 bases and 0 bases, with 12 bases remaining between them. CDR3 length: 15 residues. Looked up from germline, CDR1 is SGHDT and CDR2 is YYEEEE. The chain's CDR3 is CASSPSGRSTDTQYF. CDR3 nucleotides: TGTGCCAGCAGCCCTAGTGGCAGGAGCACAGATACGCAGTATTTT.

This clone was counted a few times. V is TRBV2 and J is TRBJ1-5; D possibly corresponds to TRBD1 (6 bases). The CDR3 totals 16 residues. Germline V lookup: CDR1 SNHLY, CDR2 FYNNEI. The ends were cut back, 8 bases at V and 2 bases at J, with 19 bases in the middle. The CDR3: CASSESRGLGNQPQHF. The CDR3 DNA reads as TGTGCCAGCTCCGAAAGCAGGGGATTAGGCAATCAGCCCCAGCATTTT. Filled out from reference TRBV2 and TRBJ1-5, the complete variable domain reads EPEVTQTPSHQVTQMGQEVILRCVPISNHLYFYWYRQILGQKVEFLVSFYNNEISEKSEIFDDQFSVERPDGSNFTLKIRSTKLEDSAMYFCASSESRGLGNQPQHFGDGTRLSIL.

The chain carries TRBV7-8 and TRBJ2-5; 8 bases fit TRBD1. V lost 0 bases and J lost 4; bases outside the gene matches: 7. Germline V gives CDR1 SGHVS, CDR2 FQNEAQ. This CDR3 is built from 16 residues. CDR3 in amino acids: CASSLAGQGARETQYF. CDR3 nucleotide sequence: TGTGCCAGCAGCTTAGCTGGGCAGGGGGCACGAGAGACCCAGTACTTC.

The chain has TRBV6-1 and TRBJ1-4; tentatively, D is TRBD1 (5 bases). This CDR3 has 12 amino acids. Trimming took off 6 bases at V and 7 bases at J, with 9 bases between the two ends. The germline CDR1 and CDR2 sequences are MNHNS and SASEGT. CDR3 residues: CASRRGVEKLFF. CDR3 sequence (DNA): TGTGCCAGCAGGCGGGGCGTTGAAAAACTGTTTTTT.

The CDR3 DNA sequence: TGTGCCAGCAGTCCGGGACTAGCGGGACACCGCACAGATACGCAGTATTTT. This gives the protein CASSPGLAGHRTDTQYF. The chain uses TRBV2 and TRBJ2-3; 13 bases line up with TRBD2. The CDR3 consists of 17 residues. Per the germline V gene, CDR1 is SNHLY and CDR2 is FYNNEI. V trimming: 5 bases; J trimming: 1 base; junction bases outside the gene matches: 6.

The chain recombines TRBV7-9 with TRBJ2-7, with D perhaps matching TRBD1 (6 bases). CDR3 length: 15 residues. The germline gives CDR1 SEHNR, CDR2 FQNEAQ (reference sequence). The V end lost 5 bases, the J end lost 2 bases, and 16 bases lay between the germline ends. CDR3 sequence reads: CASSTPWTETYEQYF. For the CDR3, the DNA is TGTGCCAGCAGCACACCCTGGACAGAAACCTACGAGCAGTACTTC.

The chain employs TRBV5-4 and TRBJ2-3; D possibly uses TRBD1 or TRBD2 (5 bases each). This CDR3 comprises 14 residues. Trimming cost V 4 bases and J 0 bases, with 9 bases left between them. From germline, CDR1 is SGHNT and CDR2 YYREEE (reference sequence). CDR3 amino acids: CASSKGSSTDTQYF. CDR3 DNA sequence: TGTGCCAGCAGCAAGGGGAGTAGCACAGATACGCAGTATTTT. Based on the CDR3 plus reference TRBV5-4 and TRBJ2-3, the full variable domain is ETGVTQSPTHLIKTRGQQVTLRCSSQSGHNTVSWYQQALGQGPQFIFQYYREEENGRGNFPPRFSGLQFPNYSSELNVNALELDDSALYLCASSKGSSTDTQYFGPGTRLTVL.

The V and J genes are TRBV29-1 and TRBJ2-7; D is uncertain. Per germline, CDR1 SQVTM and CDR2 ANQGSEA. The CDR3 contains 11 residues. The V end lost 7 bases, the J end lost 1 base, and 8 bases lay between the germline ends. In DNA form, the CDR3 reads TGCAGCGCACGCGTTTCCTACGAGCAGTACTTC. Its protein product is CSARVSYEQYF.

V is TRBV7-2 and J is TRBJ1-2; tentatively, D is TRBD1 (5 bases). Germline V gene sequence: CDR1 SGHTA, CDR2 FQGNSA. This CDR3 spans 14 amino acids. V gave up 3 bases and J gave up 2 bases, with 10 bases separating them. This CDR3 reads CASSFLGANYGYTF. Here the CDR3 DNA reads TGTGCCAGCAGCTTCTTAGGGGCGAACTATGGCTACACCTTC.

CDR3 residues: CASRPPTATNEKLFF. For the CDR3, the DNA is TGTGCCAGTAGACCTCCAACCGCAACTAATGAAAAACTGTTTTTT. The chain combines TRBV19 with TRBJ1-4; no clear D gene. Looked up from germline, CDR1 is LNHDA and CDR2 is SQIVND (reference sequence). The CDR3 sequence is 15 residues long. The V end was cut by 6 bases, the J end by 0 bases, with 11 bases between.

The chain carries TRBV13 and TRBJ1-3, with D unresolved. The CDR3 contains 18 residues. V dropped 2 bases and J dropped 0 bases, with 17 bases sitting between them. Per the germline V gene, CDR1 is PRHDT and CDR2 is FYEKMQ (reference sequence). The CDR3 sequence is CASSLKPGNYYSGNTIYF. DNA for the CDR3: TGTGCCAGCAGCTTAAAACCGGGCAATTACTACTCTGGAAACACCATATATTTT.

The chain couples TRBV5-6 to TRBJ2-5, with TRBD2 identical over 10 bases. The junction had 6 bases not matched to a gene; V was cut back by 2 bases and J by 5 bases. Germline CDR1 SGHDT, CDR2 YYEEEE. CDR3 length equals 15 residues. The CDR3 protein is CASSFTAGGPETQYF. The CDR3 region has the DNA TGTGCCAGCAGCTTTACAGCGGGAGGGCCGGAGACCCAGTACTTC. Together with reference TRBV5-6 and TRBJ2-5, the CDR3 gives the full variable domain: DAGVTQSPTHLIKTRGQQVTLRCSPKSGHDTVSWYQQALGQGPQFIFQYYEEEERQRGNFPDRFSGHQFPNYSSELNVNALLLGDSALYLCASSFTAGGPETQYFGPGTRLLVL.

The chain joins TRBV7-2 to TRBJ2-3; D perhaps matches TRBD2 (7 bases). The CDR3 is made up of 16 amino acids. Germline V gene data show CDR1 as SGHTA and CDR2 as FQGNSA. Trimming shortened V by 7 bases and J by 0 bases, and 17 bases separated the two germline ends. The CDR3, as DNA: TGTGCCAGCAAGGGCGGGGGCCTTTATAGCACAGATACGCAGTATTTT. It encodes CASKGGGLYSTDTQYF.

The genes are TRBV10-3 and TRBJ1-3, with no clear D. Per the germline V gene, CDR1 is ENHRY and CDR2 is SYGVKD. V lost 6 bases and J 0 bases, leaving 18 bases between the germline ends. This CDR3 is built from 17 residues. In nucleotides, the CDR3 is TGTGCCATCAGCTCGGCACCATCCCCAGACTCTGGAAACACCATATATTTT. It encodes CAISSAPSPDSGNTIYF.

The gene calls are TRBV9 and TRBJ2-7; 9 bases match TRBD1. The CDR3 covers 14 residues. V lost 2 bases and J lost 6; bases outside the gene matches: 6. Germline V gene lookup returns CDR1 SGDLS and CDR2 YYNGEE. The CDR3 reads CASSVSQGAIEQYF. CDR3 DNA: TGTGCCAGCAGCGTTTCACAGGGGGCGATCGAGCAGTACTTC.

The rearrangement joins TRBV19 to TRBJ2-5, with TRBD1 identical over 9 bases. This CDR3 contains 16 residues. After removal of 5 bases from V and 5 bases from J, the junction contained 12 bases not matched to a gene. Germline V gene sequence: CDR1 LNHDA, CDR2 SQIVND (reference sequence). As DNA, the CDR3 is TGTGCCAGTAGTTCCTATCCCCGGACAGGGGCTGAGACCCAGTACTTC. It yields the protein CASSSYPRTGAETQYF.

The V gene is TRBV7-9, the J gene TRBJ2-5; D uncertain. Trimming cost V 2 bases and J 0 bases, with 13 bases left between them. The germline V gene encodes CDR1 SEHNR and CDR2 FQNEAQ (reference sequence). The CDR3 contains 16 residues. The CDR3 DNA is TGTGCCAGCAGCTTATGGGAAGCGAAGTACCAAGAGACCCAGTACTTC. Its translation: CASSLWEAKYQETQYF.

The chain carries TRBV7-9 and TRBJ2-1, with 7 bases lining up with TRBD2. The CDR3 contains 15 residues. Trimming cost V 5 bases and J 0 bases; bases outside gene matches: 4. CDR1 SEHNR and CDR2 FQNEAQ come from the germline V gene (reference sequence). CDR3 nucleotides: TGTGCCAGCAGCCTTACTAGCGTCTCCTACAATGAGCAGTTCTTC. Residues: CASSLTSVSYNEQFF.